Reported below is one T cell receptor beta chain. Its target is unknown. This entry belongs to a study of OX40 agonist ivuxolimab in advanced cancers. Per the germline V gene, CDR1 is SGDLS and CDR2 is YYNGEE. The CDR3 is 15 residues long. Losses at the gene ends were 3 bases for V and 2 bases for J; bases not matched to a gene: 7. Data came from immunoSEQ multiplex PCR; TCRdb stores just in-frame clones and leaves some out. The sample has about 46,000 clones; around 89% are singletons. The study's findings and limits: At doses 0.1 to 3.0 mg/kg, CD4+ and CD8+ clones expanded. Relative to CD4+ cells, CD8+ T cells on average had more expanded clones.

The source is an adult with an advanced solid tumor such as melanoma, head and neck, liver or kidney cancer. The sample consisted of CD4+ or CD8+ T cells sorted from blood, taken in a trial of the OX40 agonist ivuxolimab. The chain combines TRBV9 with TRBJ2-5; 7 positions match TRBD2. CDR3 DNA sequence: TGTGCCAGCAGCGCGGGGGGTAGTTGGCAAGAGACCCAGTACTTC. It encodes CASSAGGSWQETQYF.